This TCR beta chain was recovered during a study of cytomegalovirus exposure and HLA in healthy donors. CDR3 length: 16 amino acids. Germline loops: CDR1 SGHNT, CDR2 YYREEE (reference sequence). V lost 4 bases, J lost 13 bases, and 21 bases stayed unmatched. Primers: 60 Vbeta forward and 13 Jbeta reverse. How the authors handled the data: About 83 million unique TCR beta chains, some 11 million shared, were counted in a later analysis. The protocol was immunoSEQ multiplex PCR, while the TCRdb copy is restricted to in-frame clones and leaves out a portion. V, J and clone size are those of that table, while D and trimming were read from the DNA. The sample lists some 180,000 clones; roughly 73% were seen once. Study-level points and caveats: Most subjects had HLA-A and HLA-B alleles reportedly predicted accurately by TCR beta sequences. TRBV6-2, TRBV6-3 and some other V segments were unresolvable in 87-base-pair reads. DRB1 had the most TCR associations and HLA-C the fewest, a later analysis found, with rates varying by HLA locus.

To note about this clone: Antigen unknown.

The receptor was derived from a woman aged 25-40 years in good health and CMV-seronegative. The sequencing sample was made of PBMCs. This chain links TRBV5-4 with TRBJ2-7; 9 nucleotides agree with TRBD1. The CDR3 sequence is CASSHLNIHGQGPRYF. The CDR3 nucleotides are TGTGCCAGCAGCCACCTCAACATACATGGACAGGGGCCTCGTTACTTC.